This T cell receptor (beta chain) was recovered during a study of cytomegalovirus exposure and HLA in healthy donors. Looking at the study overall: About 200 million T cells yielded roughly 120 million unique TCR beta sequences in earlier analysis. Study-wide points: From TCR beta sequences, most subjects' HLA-A and HLA-B alleles were reportedly predicted accurately. A list of around 160 TCR beta chains associated with cytomegalovirus was given.

Use of 60 Vbeta and 13 Jbeta primers characterized the PCR. Using immunoSEQ multiplex PCR, the repertoire was profiled, and TCRdb retains in-frame clones only, with some absent. The repertoire table contains more than 130,000 clones. Trimming took 0 bases from V and 4 from J, leaving 3 bases between them. The germline CDR1 and CDR2 sequences are MNHNS and SASEGT. This CDR3 is built from 12 residues. Concerning this clone: Its antigen remains unidentified.

Sequencing was carried out using PBMCs. V usage is TRBV6-1 and J usage is TRBJ1-2; unclear D gene. The clonotype originates from a man in his forties in good health and CMV-seronegative. In nucleotides, the CDR3 is TGTGCCAGCAGTGAAGCGAGCTATGGCTACACCTTC. Translated, it gives CASSEASYGYTF.